The T cell receptor (beta chain) described here comes from a study of regulatory T cells in long-lasting Graves disease. Whole-study findings and limits: Persistent disease was characterized by preferential usage of TRBV28, TRBJ1-2 and TRBJ2-5.

The time point: newly diagnosed GD, antithyroid drugs for less than 3 months. The TCR library was made from RNA extracted from PBMCs. Enrollment of patients was through an endocrinology department in Xi'an, China. Arm-PCR with iRepertoire HTBI primers amplified the CDR3 regions for these TCR beta libraries. TCRdb called the multiplex PCR reads again in MiXCR, with one record for every CDR3 protein. The profile shows roughly 610,000 distinct CDR3 sequences, roughly a sixth of them singletons. In this sample, this clonotype turned up many times. Its antigen is not identified. At one end the junction does not follow the germline gene, possibly because of a read error. CDR1 and CDR2 from the germline V gene are KGHSH and LQKENI. The CDR3 is 11 residues long. These sequences were also reported in another study, on T cells in Graves' hyperthyroidism and ophthalmopathy. That work adds: The definition of stable Graves' hyperthyroidism was no ophthalmopathy progression within 18 months.

The source was peripheral blood mononuclear cells (PBMCs), collected at new diagnosis, from a patient treated with antithyroid drugs. The receptor was derived from a man between 18 and 29 years old with Graves disease. The chain employs TRBV18 and TRBJ2-1; D unclear. The CDR3 loop is CASSPEQSLSF. The CDR3, as DNA: TGTGCCAGCTCACCCGAACAGAGTTTATCCTTC.